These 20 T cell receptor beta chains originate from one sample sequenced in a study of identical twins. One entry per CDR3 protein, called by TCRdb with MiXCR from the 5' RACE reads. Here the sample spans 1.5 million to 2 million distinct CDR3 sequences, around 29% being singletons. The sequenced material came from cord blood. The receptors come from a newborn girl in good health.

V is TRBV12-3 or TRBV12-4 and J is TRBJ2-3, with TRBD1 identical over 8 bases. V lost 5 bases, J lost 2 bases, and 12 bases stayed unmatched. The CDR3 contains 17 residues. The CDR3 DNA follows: TGTGCCAGCAGTGCAGGCGGCCGGGACAGGCCCACAGATACGCAGTATTTT. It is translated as CASSAGGRDRPTDTQYF.

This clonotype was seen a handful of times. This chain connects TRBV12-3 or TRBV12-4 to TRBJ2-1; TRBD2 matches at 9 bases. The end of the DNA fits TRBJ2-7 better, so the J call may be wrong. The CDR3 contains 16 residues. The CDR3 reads CASSLRTSASYNEQYF. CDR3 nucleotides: TGTGCCAGCAGTTTAAGGACTAGCGCCTCCTACAATGAGCAGTACTTC.

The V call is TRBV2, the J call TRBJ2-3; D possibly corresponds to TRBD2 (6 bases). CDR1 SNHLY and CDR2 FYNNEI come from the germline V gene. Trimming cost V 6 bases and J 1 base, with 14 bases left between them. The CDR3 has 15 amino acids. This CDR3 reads CASSSEGVGTDTQYF. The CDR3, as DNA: TGTGCCAGCAGCTCGGAGGGAGTTGGCACAGATACGCAGTATTTT.

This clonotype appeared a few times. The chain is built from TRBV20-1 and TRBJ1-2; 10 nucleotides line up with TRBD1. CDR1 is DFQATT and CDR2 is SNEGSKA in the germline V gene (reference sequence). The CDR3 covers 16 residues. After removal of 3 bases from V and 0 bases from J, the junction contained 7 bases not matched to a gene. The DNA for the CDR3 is TGCAGTGCTAGGGACAGGGGGTGGGTAGCTAACTATGGCTACACCTTC. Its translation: CSARDRGWVANYGYTF.

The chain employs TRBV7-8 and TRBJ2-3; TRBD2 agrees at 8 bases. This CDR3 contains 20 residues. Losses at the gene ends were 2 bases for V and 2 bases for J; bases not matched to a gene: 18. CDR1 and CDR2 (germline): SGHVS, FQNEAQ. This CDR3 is CASSLRVGTRIFTVTDTQYF. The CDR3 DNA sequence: TGTGCCAGCAGCTTAAGGGTGGGGACTAGAATATTCACAGTCACAGATACGCAGTATTTT.

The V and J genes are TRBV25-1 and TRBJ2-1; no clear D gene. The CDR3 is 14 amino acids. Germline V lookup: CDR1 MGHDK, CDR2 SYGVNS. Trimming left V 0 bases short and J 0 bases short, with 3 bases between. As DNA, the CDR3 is TGTGCCAGCAGTGAATACAACTCCTACAATGAGCAGTTCTTC. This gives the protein CASSEYNSYNEQFF.

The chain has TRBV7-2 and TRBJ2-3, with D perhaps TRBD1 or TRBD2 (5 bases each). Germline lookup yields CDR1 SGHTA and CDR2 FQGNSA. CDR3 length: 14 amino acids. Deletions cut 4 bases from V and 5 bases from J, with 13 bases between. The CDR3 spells CASSSLGGRDTQYF. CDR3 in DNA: TGTGCCAGCAGCTCGCTTGGGGGTCGAGATACGCAGTATTTT.

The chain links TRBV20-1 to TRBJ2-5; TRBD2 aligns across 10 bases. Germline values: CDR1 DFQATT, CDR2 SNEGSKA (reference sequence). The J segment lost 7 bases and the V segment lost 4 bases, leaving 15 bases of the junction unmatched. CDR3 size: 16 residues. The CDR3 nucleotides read TGCAGTGCTAACCCAACCCTAGCGGGAGTATCGGGGACCCAGTACTTC. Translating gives CSANPTLAGVSGTQYF.

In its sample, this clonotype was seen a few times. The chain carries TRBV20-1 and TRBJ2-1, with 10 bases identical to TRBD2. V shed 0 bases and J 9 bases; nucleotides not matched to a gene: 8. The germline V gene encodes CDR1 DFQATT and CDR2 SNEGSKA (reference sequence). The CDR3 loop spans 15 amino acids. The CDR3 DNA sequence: TGCAGTGCTAGAGAAGGTAGCGGGAGGCCGGCTGAGCAGTTCTTC. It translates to CSAREGSGRPAEQFF.

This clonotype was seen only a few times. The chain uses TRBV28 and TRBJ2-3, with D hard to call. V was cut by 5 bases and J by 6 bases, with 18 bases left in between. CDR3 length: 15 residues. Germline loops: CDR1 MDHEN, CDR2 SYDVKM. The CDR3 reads CASSPLTAFADTQYF. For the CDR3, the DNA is TGTGCCAGCAGTCCACTAACAGCTTTTGCCGATACGCAGTATTTT.

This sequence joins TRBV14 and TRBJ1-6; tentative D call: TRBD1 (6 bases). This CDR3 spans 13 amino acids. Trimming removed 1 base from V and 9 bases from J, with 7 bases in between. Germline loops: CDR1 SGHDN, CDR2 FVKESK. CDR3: CASSQAGASPLHF. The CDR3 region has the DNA TGTGCCAGCAGCCAAGCAGGGGCTTCACCCCTCCACTTT.

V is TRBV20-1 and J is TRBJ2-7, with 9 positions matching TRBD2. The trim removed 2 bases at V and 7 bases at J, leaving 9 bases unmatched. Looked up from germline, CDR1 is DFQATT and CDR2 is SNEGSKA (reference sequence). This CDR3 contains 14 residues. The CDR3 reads CSARMRGGSDEQYF. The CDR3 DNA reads TGCAGTGCTAGAATGCGGGGGGGCAGCGATGAGCAGTACTTC.

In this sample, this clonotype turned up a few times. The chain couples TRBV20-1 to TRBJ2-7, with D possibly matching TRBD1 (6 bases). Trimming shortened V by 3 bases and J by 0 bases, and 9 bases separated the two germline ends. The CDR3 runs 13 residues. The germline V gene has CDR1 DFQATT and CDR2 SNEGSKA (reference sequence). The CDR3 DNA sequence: TGCAGTGCTAGCTTCAGGGGCTCCTACGAGCAGTACTTC. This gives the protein CSASFRGSYEQYF.

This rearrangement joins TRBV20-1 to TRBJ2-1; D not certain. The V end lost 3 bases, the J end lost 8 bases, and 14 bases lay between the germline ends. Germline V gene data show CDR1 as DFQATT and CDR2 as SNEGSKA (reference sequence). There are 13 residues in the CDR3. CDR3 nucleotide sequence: TGCAGTGCTAGGTCGGTAGGGTCAGATGAGCAGTTCTTC. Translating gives CSARSVGSDEQFF.

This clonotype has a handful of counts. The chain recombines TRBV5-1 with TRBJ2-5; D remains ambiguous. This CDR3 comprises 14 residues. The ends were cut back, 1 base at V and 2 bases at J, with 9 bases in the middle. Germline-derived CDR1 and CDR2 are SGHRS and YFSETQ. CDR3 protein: CASSLKSGQETQYF. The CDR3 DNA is TGCGCCAGCAGCTTGAAATCCGGTCAAGAGACCCAGTACTTC.

CDR3 sequence reads: CASSLEGATYNEQFF. CDR3 coding DNA: TGTGCCAGCAGCTTGGAAGGGGCGACCTACAATGAGCAGTTCTTC. The gene calls are TRBV5-4 and TRBJ2-1; tentatively, D is TRBD1 (5 bases). Germline V CDR1 and CDR2: SGHNT, YYREEE (reference sequence). V was shortened by 0 bases and J by 2 bases, with 9 bases between the two germline ends. CDR3 length: 15 residues.

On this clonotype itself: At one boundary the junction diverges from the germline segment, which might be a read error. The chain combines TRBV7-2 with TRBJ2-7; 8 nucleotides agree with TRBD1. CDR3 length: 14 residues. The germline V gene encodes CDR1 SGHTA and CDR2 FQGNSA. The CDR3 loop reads CVSSPQGAIYEQYF. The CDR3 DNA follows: TGTGTCAGCAGCCCGCAGGGGGCGATCTACGAGCAGTACTTC.

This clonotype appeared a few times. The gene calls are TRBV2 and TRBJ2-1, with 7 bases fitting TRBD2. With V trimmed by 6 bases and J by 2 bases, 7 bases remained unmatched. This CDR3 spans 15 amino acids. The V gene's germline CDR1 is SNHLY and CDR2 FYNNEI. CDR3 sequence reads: CASRAAAGTYNEQFF. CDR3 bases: TGTGCCAGCAGGGCCGCAGCGGGAACCTACAATGAGCAGTTCTTC.

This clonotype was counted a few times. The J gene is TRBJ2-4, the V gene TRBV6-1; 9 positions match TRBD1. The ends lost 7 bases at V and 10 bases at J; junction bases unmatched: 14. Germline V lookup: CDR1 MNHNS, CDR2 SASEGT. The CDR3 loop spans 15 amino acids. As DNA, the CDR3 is TGTGCCAGCATCCCGACAGGGGGGTCGAGGGGAATTCAGTACTTC. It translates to CASIPTGGSRGIQYF.

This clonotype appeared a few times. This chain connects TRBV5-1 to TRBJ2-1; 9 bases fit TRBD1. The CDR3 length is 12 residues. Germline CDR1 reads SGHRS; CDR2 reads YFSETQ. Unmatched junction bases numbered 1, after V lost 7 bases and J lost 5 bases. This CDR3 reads CASGTGNNEQFF. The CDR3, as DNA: TGCGCCAGCGGGACAGGGAACAATGAGCAGTTCTTC.